This entry features one T cell receptor (beta chain) sequence. The antigen remains undetermined. A single record per CDR3 protein comes from TCRdb applying MiXCR to the reads. The profile shows some 900,000 distinct CDR3 sequences, approximately 29% of them singletons. The CDR3 consists of 14 residues. Trimming removed 5 bases from V and 0 bases from J, with 9 bases in between. Looked up from germline, CDR1 is SEHNR and CDR2 is FQNEAQ (reference sequence). The data were taken from a study of T cell repertoires in cytomegalovirus infection. The receptor's source is a human donor in good health (CMV status not recorded). Some clones in this sample may be carry-over from other donors' samples. This chain uses TRBV7-9 with TRBJ2-3, with D perhaps matching TRBD1 (5 bases). The sample in question was cultured CD8+ T cells from PBMCs, obtained from culture after CMV antigen stimulation. CDR3 residues: CASSPRQSTDTQYF. CDR3 in DNA: TGTGCCAGCAGCCCCCGACAGAGCACAGATACGCAGTATTTT.